Following are 18 T cell receptor beta chains from one sample sequenced in a study of blood T cell repertoires in COVID-19. Using immunoSEQ multiplex PCR, the repertoire was profiled, and TCRdb retains in-frame clones only, with some absent. The sample lists about 180,000 clones, roughly three quarters seen once, with over 9.5% in the top ten. Sequencing input: peripheral blood. Every receptor here comes from a woman aged 80 or over with COVID-19, enrolled during active disease.

The V gene is TRBV7-2, the J gene TRBJ2-7, with D maybe TRBD2 (5 bases). The CDR3 is made up of 13 amino acids. CDR1 SGHTA and CDR2 FQGNSA come from the germline V gene. Trimming shortened V by 4 bases and J by 0 bases, and 7 bases separated the two germline ends. CDR3 region: CASSSSGSYEQYF. CDR3 bases: TGTGCCAGCAGCTCGAGCGGCTCCTACGAGCAGTACTTC.

As DNA, the CDR3 is TGCGCCAGCAAGCTTCTAGCGGGGGGCCGGGGGGATACGCAGTATTTT. Translating gives CASKLLAGGRGDTQYF. This chain links TRBV4-1 with TRBJ2-3, with 11 bases matching TRBD2. Germline lookup yields CDR1 MGHRA and CDR2 YSYEKL. J gave up 6 bases and V 7 bases, and 12 bases lay outside the gene matches. This CDR3 contains 16 residues.

The chain combines TRBV3-1 (or the pseudogene TRBV3-2) with TRBJ2-1; TRBD2 matches at 10 bases. The CDR3 spans 17 residues. V shed 3 bases, J shed 0 bases, and the junction held 5 bases outside the gene matches. Germline values: CDR1 LGHDT, CDR2 YNNKEL (reference sequence). CDR3: CASSQYPSGSSYNEQFF. CDR3 nucleotides: TGTGCCAGCAGCCAGTACCCTAGCGGGAGCTCCTACAATGAGCAGTTCTTC.

This chain connects TRBV7-7 to TRBJ2-7, with TRBD1 matching over 10 bases. From germline, CDR1 is SSHAT and CDR2 FNYEAQ (reference sequence). With 5 bases clipped from V and 5 bases from J, the junction kept 6 bases outside the gene matches. The CDR3 contains 14 residues. The CDR3 loop reads CASSKGQGFDEQYF. CDR3 coding DNA: TGTGCCAGCAGCAAGGGACAGGGGTTCGACGAGCAGTACTTC.

This chain uses TRBV15 with TRBJ2-5; 10 nucleotides match TRBD2. Trimming took 0 bases from V and 1 from J; bases not matched to a gene: 8. The CDR3 sequence is 18 residues long. Germline V CDR1 and CDR2: LNHNV, YYDKDF (reference sequence). CDR3 nucleotides: TGTGCCACCAGCAGAGATGGGGCTAGCGGGGGCCTCCAAGAGACCCAGTACTTC. This sequence encodes CATSRDGASGGLQETQYF.

The chain combines TRBV27 with TRBJ1-4, with 7 positions matching TRBD1. The CDR3 sequence is 16 residues long. The V gene end was trimmed by 6 bases and the J gene end by 1 base; junction bases not matched to a gene: 8. CDR1 is MNHEY, CDR2 SMNVEV, per germline (reference sequence). In DNA, the CDR3 is TGTGCCAGCAGCAAAAAACAGGGGAGAACTAATGAAAAACTGTTTTTT. Encoded protein: CASSKKQGRTNEKLFF.

This clone was observed once. The chain joins TRBV6-5 to TRBJ1-1, with TRBD1 matching 8 bases. The CDR3 is 11 residues long. The V and J ends lost 6 bases and 8 bases, in that order; junction bases with no gene match: 2. The V gene's germline CDR1 is MNHEY and CDR2 SVGAGI. CDR3 DNA: TGTGCCAGCAGGGGACAGGAAGAAGCTTTCTTT. The encoded protein is CASRGQEEAFF.

The V call is TRBV19, the J call TRBJ2-1; 14 bases agree with TRBD2. This CDR3 contains 15 residues. Germline V gene lookup returns CDR1 LNHDA and CDR2 SQIVND (reference sequence). The V gene end was trimmed by 4 bases and the J gene end by 8 bases; junction bases not matched to a gene: 4. The CDR3 coding sequence is TGTGCCAGTAGTAGGGGGACTAGCGGGAGCTATGAGCAGTTCTTC. Translated, it gives CASSRGTSGSYEQFF.

This chain uses TRBV2 with TRBJ2-1; 11 nucleotides match TRBD1. The CDR3 runs to 14 residues. The J segment lost 6 bases and the V segment lost 4 bases, leaving 2 bases of the junction unmatched. Germline V CDR1 and CDR2: SNHLY, FYNNEI. The CDR3 coding sequence is TGTGCCAGCAGTGGGACAGGGGGCTTCAATGAGCAGTTCTTC. It is translated as CASSGTGGFNEQFF.

This rearrangement joins TRBV27 to TRBJ2-1; 7 nucleotides match TRBD1. The CDR3 is 16 residues long. The germline V gene encodes CDR1 MNHEY and CDR2 SMNVEV (reference sequence). V trimming: 4 bases; J trimming: 6 bases; junction bases outside the gene matches: 12. CDR3 loop: CASSSRLGQFLNEQFF. The DNA for the CDR3 is TGTGCCAGCAGTTCCCGCCTGGGACAGTTCCTCAATGAGCAGTTCTTC.

This clone was detected a few times. This sequence joins TRBV29-1 and TRBJ2-5; D is ambiguous. CDR3 length equals 11 residues. Germline lookup yields CDR1 SQVTM and CDR2 ANQGSEA. The V and J ends lost 8 bases and 4 bases respectively, with 11 bases between them. For the CDR3, the DNA is TGCAGCCCTTCCTGGGCAGAGACCCAGTACTTC. This translates into CSPSWAETQYF.

This clone was seen only once. The V and J genes are TRBV7-9 and TRBJ2-3, with 13 positions matching TRBD2. The V segment lost 1 base and the J segment 2 bases; nucleotides outside the gene matches: 6. Germline V gives CDR1 SEHNR, CDR2 FQNEAQ (reference sequence). This CDR3 has 18 amino acids. CDR3 loop: CASSLGRGLAGDTDTQYF. The CDR3 nucleotides are TGTGCCAGCAGCTTAGGTCGAGGACTAGCGGGGGACACAGATACGCAGTATTTT.

The V gene is TRBV10-3, the J gene TRBJ1-1, with 9 bases lining up with TRBD1. V trimming: 2 bases; J trimming: 3 bases; junction bases outside the gene matches: 1. Germline assignment: CDR1 ENHRY and CDR2 SYGVKD. CDR3 length equals 14 residues. The CDR3 region is CAISEGQGYTEAFF. For the CDR3, the DNA is TGTGCCATCAGTGAGGGACAGGGGTACACTGAAGCTTTCTTT.

The chain is built from TRBV5-1 and TRBJ1-3, with D possibly being TRBD1 (6 bases). This CDR3 is 15 amino acids long. V lost 5 bases and J lost 2, with 14 bases in between. CDR1 is SGHRS and CDR2 is YFSETQ in the germline V gene. This chain's CDR3 is CASSRQGSPGNTIYF. In nucleotides, the CDR3 is TGCGCCAGCAGTCGGCAGGGGTCCCCTGGAAACACCATATATTTT.

This clone was detected only once. This chain uses TRBV10-2 with TRBJ2-3, with D perhaps TRBD1 (8 bases). The V gene lost 8 bases and the J gene lost 5 bases, with 20 bases spanning the gap. The germline V gene encodes CDR1 WSHSY and CDR2 SAAADI. The CDR3 contains 15 residues. As DNA, the CDR3 is TGCGCCAGCGCCAGGGCAGGGGGCGGGAGAGATACGCAGTATTTT. Residues: CASARAGGGRDTQYF.

This rearrangement joins TRBV4-2 to TRBJ1-2, with D possibly TRBD1 on 5 matching bases. The V and J ends lost 0 bases and 5 bases respectively, with 7 bases between them. From germline, CDR1 is LGHNA and CDR2 YNFKEQ. The CDR3 runs to 13 residues. CDR3 coding DNA: TGTGCCAGCAGCCAAGAGGCAGGGTATGGCTACACCTTC. Its translation: CASSQEAGYGYTF.

This chain connects TRBV7-9 to TRBJ2-7, with TRBD1 identical over 10 bases. This CDR3 is 16 amino acids long. Per the germline V gene, CDR1 is SEHNR and CDR2 is FQNEAQ (reference sequence). V gave up 2 bases and J gave up 3 bases; unmatched junction bases: 7. DNA for the CDR3: TGTGCCAGCAGCTTATTTTCGGGACAGGGGTTCTACGAGCAGTACTTC. Amino acids: CASSLFSGQGFYEQYF.

J is TRBJ1-1 and V is TRBV3-1 (or the pseudogene TRBV3-2), with D perhaps matching TRBD1 (5 bases). V gave up 2 bases and J gave up 0 bases, with 10 bases separating them. CDR1 is LGHDT and CDR2 is YNNKEL in the germline V gene (reference sequence). The CDR3 extends over 15 amino acids. CDR3 sequence (DNA): TGTGCCAGCAGCCAATGGGTGGGGCTGAACACTGAAGCTTTCTTT. Encoded protein: CASSQWVGLNTEAFF.